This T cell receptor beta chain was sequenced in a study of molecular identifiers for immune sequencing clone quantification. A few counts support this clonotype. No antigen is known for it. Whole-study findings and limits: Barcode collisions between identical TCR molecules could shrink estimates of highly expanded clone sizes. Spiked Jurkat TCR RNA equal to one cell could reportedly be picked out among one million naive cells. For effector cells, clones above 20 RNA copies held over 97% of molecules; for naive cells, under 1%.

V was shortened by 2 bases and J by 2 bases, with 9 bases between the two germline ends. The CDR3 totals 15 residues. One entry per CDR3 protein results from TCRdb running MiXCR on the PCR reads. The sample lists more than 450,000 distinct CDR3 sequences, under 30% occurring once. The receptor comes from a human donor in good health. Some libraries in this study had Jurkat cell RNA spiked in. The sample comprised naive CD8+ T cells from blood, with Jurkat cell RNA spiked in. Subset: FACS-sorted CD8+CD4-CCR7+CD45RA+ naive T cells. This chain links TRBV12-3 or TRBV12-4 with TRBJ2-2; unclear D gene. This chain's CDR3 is CASSLSVTNTGELFF. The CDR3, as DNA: TGTGCCAGCAGTTTAAGCGTCACCAACACCGGGGAGCTGTTTTTT.